This TCR beta chain was retrieved from a study of graft-versus-host responses after intestinal transplantation. Study in general: Each transplant was multivisceral, liver-intestinal, or isolated intestinal. The study's findings and limits: Early after transplant, HvG clones declined as circulating GvH clones peaked. High graft-versus-host to host-versus-graft T cell clonal ratios marked allografts of patients with graft-donor macrochimerism. Detected in recipient marrow were GvH clones, some of which were first observed in ileum or blood.

This CDR3 has 19 residues. With regard to this clone: Its antigen remains unknown.

Sequencing used immunoSEQ multiplex PCR; TCRdb keeps in-frame clones, though not all of them. The profile shows some 110,000 clones, 75% to 95% of them singletons. The receptor comes from a human donor who received an intestinal transplant. V gene TRBV21-1 combines with J gene TRBJ2-6; the table's D call, TRBD2, has no DNA check behind it. TRBV21-1 is noted as a pseudogene. The source was unstimulated CD4+ T cells sorted from spleen or lymph node cells, collected before intestinal transplant. The CDR3 here is CASSKVRRTKSSGANVLTF. CDR3 DNA sequence: TGTGCCAGCAGCAAAGTCAGGCGGACTAAGAGCTCTGGGGCCAACGTCCTGACTTTC.